The next 10 T cell receptor beta chains were all read from a single sample in a study of blood T cell repertoires in COVID-19. Only in-frame clones appear in the TCRdb table, and some are missing; sequencing was by immunoSEQ multiplex PCR. Altogether about 40,000 clones are present, about 88% being singletons, with the ten largest covering 2% to 2.5%. The material sequenced was peripheral blood. These receptors were obtained from a human donor in a cohort sampled during active COVID-19.

CDR3 coding DNA: TGTGCCAGCGGGACTAGCGGGGGGGAAGAGACCCAGTACTTC. Its translation: CASGTSGGEETQYF. The chain has TRBV10-3 and TRBJ2-5; 16 nucleotides line up with TRBD2. CDR1 is ENHRY and CDR2 is SYGVKD in the germline V gene. The CDR3 runs 14 residues. V was pared by 10 bases and J by 3 bases, with 2 bases of the junction left unmatched.

The rearrangement joins TRBV6-2 or TRBV6-3 to TRBJ2-7, with TRBD2 identical over 7 bases. Germline V gene lookup returns CDR1 MNHEY and CDR2 SVGEGT. V lost 0 bases and J lost 2; bases outside the gene matches: 4. CDR3 size: 15 residues. The CDR3 protein is CASSYSSSGPYEQYF. CDR3 bases: TGTGCCAGCAGTTACTCTTCTAGCGGCCCCTACGAGCAGTACTTC.

V and J are TRBV28 and TRBJ2-1; 7 bases match TRBD1. The V gene's germline CDR1 is MDHEN and CDR2 SYDVKM. The CDR3 runs 14 residues. V gave up 5 bases and J gave up 2 bases; unmatched junction bases: 3. In DNA form, the CDR3 reads TGTGCCAGCAGTCCAGGGACAGCCTACAATGAGCAGTTCTTC. It is translated as CASSPGTAYNEQFF.

This clone was counted a single time. The chain links TRBV7-8 to TRBJ2-7, with D possibly being TRBD2 (5 bases). V was trimmed by 1 base and J by 0 bases, leaving 16 bases between them. Germline V lookup: CDR1 SGHVS, CDR2 FQNEAQ. The length of the CDR3 is 17 residues. CDR3 bases: TGTGCCAGCAGCTTAGAGGAGGAGAAAATCAGCTCCTACGAGCAGTACTTC. This gives the protein CASSLEEEKISSYEQYF.

The chain has TRBV27 and TRBJ2-7, with D possibly being TRBD2 (5 bases). In germline, CDR1 is MNHEY, CDR2 SMNVEV (reference sequence). Trimming pared 4 bases from V and 0 bases from J, leaving 10 bases between. The length of the CDR3 is 14 residues. CDR3 sequence: CASSSVGGSYEQYF. In DNA, the CDR3 is TGTGCCAGCAGTTCTGTTGGAGGCTCCTACGAGCAGTACTTC.

This rearrangement joins TRBV6-2 or TRBV6-3 to TRBJ1-6; D is perhaps TRBD1 (6 bases). V was shortened by 5 bases and J by 4 bases, with 15 bases between the two germline ends. The germline gives CDR1 MNHEY, CDR2 SVGEGT. This CDR3 is built from 16 residues. CDR3 region: CASSITGTTYNSPLHF. The CDR3 DNA sequence: TGTGCCAGCAGTATTACGGGGACAACTTATAATTCACCCCTCCACTTT.

The chain couples TRBV5-1 to TRBJ2-3; TRBD2 matches at 9 bases. Germline V lookup: CDR1 SGHRS, CDR2 YFSETQ. This CDR3 has 14 residues. V shed 3 bases, J shed 4 bases, and the junction held 3 bases outside the gene matches. CDR3 DNA sequence: TGCGCCAGCAGCTCGGGGACTAGCCCAGATACGCAGTATTTT. Its translation: CASSSGTSPDTQYF.

This clone was observed a few times. The rearrangement joins TRBV3-1 (or the pseudogene TRBV3-2) to TRBJ2-2; the match to TRBD2 covers 8 bases. The germline V gene has CDR1 LGHDT and CDR2 YNNKEL (reference sequence). V shed 3 bases, J shed 0 bases, and the junction held 6 bases outside the gene matches. The CDR3 extends over 17 amino acids. The CDR3 coding sequence is TGTGCCAGCAGCCATTTAGCGGGGCGGACGAACACCGGGGAGCTGTTTTTT. Amino acids: CASSHLAGRTNTGELFF.

This clone was seen a single time. The chain couples TRBV6-2 or TRBV6-3 to TRBJ1-2; TRBD1 is a possible D gene (5 bases). Between the trimmed V and J ends, which lost 2 bases and 5 bases, there was a span of 12 bases. In germline, CDR1 is MNHEY, CDR2 SVGEGT. The CDR3 is made up of 14 amino acids. This CDR3 is CASSYEAGRYGYTF. The CDR3 DNA reads TGTGCCAGCAGTTACGAGGCAGGGAGGTATGGCTACACCTTC.

The chain combines TRBV19 with TRBJ1-1; 7 bases are a match to TRBD1. V shed 9 bases, J shed 4 bases, and the junction held 5 bases outside the gene matches. CDR1 and CDR2 (germline): LNHDA, SQIVND (reference sequence). The CDR3 is 12 residues long. CDR3 coding DNA: TGTGCCAGCGATGACAGGGTCACTGAAGCTTTCTTT. Its translation is CASDDRVTEAFF.